This TCR beta chain originates from a study of response to subunit inactivated influenza vaccine (dated by TCRdb to 2017 to 2018). Concerning the study at large: Deep quantitative T cell receptor repertoire profiling was used in the study to track responses to a trivalent subunit inactivated influenza vaccine.

Comments on this clonotype: No antigen is known for it. Qualities for individual bases were not recorded, and no much larger clone is one base off.

From the germline V gene (reference sequence), CDR1 is LGHDT and CDR2 is YNNKEL. Counted from cysteine to phenylalanine, this CDR3 has 17 amino acids. Only the CDR3 DNA is retained, 51 bases long and in frame from the first base. V is reduced by 0 bases and J by 4 bases, leaving a spacing of 16 bases between them. The research as a whole found: According to the authors, only a limited number of new T cells may be recruited by each seasonal influenza vaccination.

Library creation used RT-PCR. The sample was run on an Illumina HiSeq 2500. TCRdb ran its own pipeline on the public reads, namely fastp trimming at Q25 and MiXCR clone calling, and kept in-frame beta chains. One record per CDR3 amino acid sequence lists the most common genes and DNA. The sample includes 450,000 to 600,000 distinct CDR3 sequences, with under 9% observed a single time. The ten most abundant clones make up under 15% of the sample. The sequence derives from a man between 50 and 75 years old who received an inactivated influenza vaccine. Donor details come from another sample of the same person, matched by shared clones. The rearranged segments are TRBV3-1 and TRBJ2-1; perhaps TRBD2 is the D gene, with 5 bases matching. Sequenced material: PBMCs from blood, taken less than 30 months after vaccination. The CDR3 reads as follows: CASSQDLPREKYNEQFF. The nucleotide sequence is given as TGTGCCAGCAGCCAAGATCTTCCCCGGGAAAAATACAATGAGCAGTTCTTC.